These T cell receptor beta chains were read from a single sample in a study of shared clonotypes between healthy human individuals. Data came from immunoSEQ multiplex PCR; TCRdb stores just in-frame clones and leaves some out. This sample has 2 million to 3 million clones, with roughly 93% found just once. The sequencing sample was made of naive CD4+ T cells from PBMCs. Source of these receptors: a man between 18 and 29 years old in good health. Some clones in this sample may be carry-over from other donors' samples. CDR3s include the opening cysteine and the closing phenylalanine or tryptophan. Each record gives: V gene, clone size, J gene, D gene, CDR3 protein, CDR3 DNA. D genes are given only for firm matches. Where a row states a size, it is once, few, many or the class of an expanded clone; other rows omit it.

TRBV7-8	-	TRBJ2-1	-	CASRADLNNEQFF	TGTGCCAGCCGCGCGGACTTAAACAATGAGCAGTTCTTC
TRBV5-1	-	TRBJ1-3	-	CASRSGNSGNTIYF	TGCGCCAGCAGGTCAGGAAACTCTGGAAACACCATATATTTT
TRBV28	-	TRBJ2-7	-	CASSLSRASSYEQYF	TGTGCCAGCAGTTTATCCCGGGCCAGCTCCTACGAGCAGTACTTC
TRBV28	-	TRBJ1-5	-	CASSSFPRAGNQPQHF	TGTGCCAGCAGTTCTTTTCCACGGGCGGGCAATCAGCCCCAGCATTTT
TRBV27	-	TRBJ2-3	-	CASSVVRATDTQYF	TGTGCCAGCAGTGTGGTGCGAGCTACAGATACGCAGTATTTT
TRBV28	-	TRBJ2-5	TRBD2	CASSSNSGSVETQYF	TGTGCCAGCAGCTCGAACAGCGGGAGTGTTGAGACCCAGTACTTC
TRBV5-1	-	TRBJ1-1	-	CASTLGAQHTEAFF	TGCGCCAGCACCCTTGGCGCGCAGCACACTGAAGCTTTCTTT
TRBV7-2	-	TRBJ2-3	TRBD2	CASSLTGGGWSDTQYF	TGTGCCAGCAGCCTGACTGGCGGGGGGTGGTCGGATACGCAGTATTTT
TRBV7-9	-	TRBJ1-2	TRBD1	CASSPPGGFYGYTF	TGTGCCAGCAGCCCACCAGGGGGTTTCTATGGCTACACCTTC
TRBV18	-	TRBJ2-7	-	CASSLTPGRSSYEQYF	TGTGCCAGCTCACTTACCCCAGGGAGGAGCTCCTACGAGCAGTACTTC
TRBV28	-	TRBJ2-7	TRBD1	CASSLNPRQGAYEQYF	TGTGCCAGCAGTTTAAACCCACGACAGGGGGCCTACGAGCAGTACTTC
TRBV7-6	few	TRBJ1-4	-	CASSFRQPNEKLFF	TGTGCCAGCAGCTTTCGGCAGCCTAATGAAAAACTGTTTTTT
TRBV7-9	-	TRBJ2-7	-	CASTVGTEQYF	TGTGCCAGCACCGTAGGGACCGAGCAGTACTTC
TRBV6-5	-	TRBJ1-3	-	CASSYSSSGNTIYF	TGTGCCAGCAGTTACTCGTCTTCTGGAAACACCATATATTTT
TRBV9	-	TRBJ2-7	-	CASSVRDGPYEQYF	TGTGCCAGCAGCGTAAGGGACGGCCCCTACGAGCAGTACTTC
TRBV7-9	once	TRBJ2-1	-	CASSTSKLDGFYNEQFF	TGTGCCAGCAGCACCTCGAAGCTGGACGGATTTTACAATGAGCAGTTCTTC
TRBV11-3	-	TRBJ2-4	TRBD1	CASSKQGPRDIQYF	TGTGCCAGCAGCAAACAGGGGCCCAGGGACATTCAGTACTTC
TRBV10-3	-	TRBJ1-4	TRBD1	CAISVQGADREKLFF	TGTGCCATCAGCGTTCAGGGGGCCGATCGCGAAAAACTGTTTTTT
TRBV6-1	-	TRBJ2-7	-	CASSADRTSYEQYF	TGTGCCAGCAGTGCCGACAGGACCTCCTACGAGCAGTACTTC
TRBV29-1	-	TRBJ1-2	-	CSVFTPGTARYTF	TGCAGCGTTTTCACACCAGGGACCGCGCGCTACACCTTC
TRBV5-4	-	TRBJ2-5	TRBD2	CASSLGLAGVLETQYF	TGTGCCAGCAGCTTGGGACTAGCGGGAGTCCTGGAGACCCAGTACTTC
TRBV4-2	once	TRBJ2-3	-	CASSQDGGDTQYF	TGTGCCAGCAGCCAAGACGGTGGAGATACGCAGTATTTT
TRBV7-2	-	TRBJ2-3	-	CASSLEGRGSTDTQYF	TGTGCCAGCAGCTTAGAGGGCCGCGGGAGCACAGATACGCAGTATTTT
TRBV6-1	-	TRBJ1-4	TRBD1	CASSTRQGANEKLFF	TGTGCCAGCAGTACGAGACAGGGGGCTAATGAAAAACTGTTTTTT
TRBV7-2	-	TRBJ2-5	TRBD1	CASSWGQTNGETQYF	TGTGCCAGCAGCTGGGGACAGACGAATGGGGAGACCCAGTACTTC
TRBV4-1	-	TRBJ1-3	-	CASSQVTARGNTIYF	TGCGCCAGCAGCCAAGTGACGGCGAGGGGAAACACCATATATTTT
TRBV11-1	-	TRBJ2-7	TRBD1	CASSPDRGYEQYF	TGTGCCAGCAGCCCGGACAGGGGCTACGAGCAGTACTTC
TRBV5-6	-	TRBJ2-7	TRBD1	CASSLMGTGSYEQYF	TGTGCCAGCAGCTTGATGGGGACAGGGTCCTACGAGCAGTACTTC
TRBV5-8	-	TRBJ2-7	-	CASSRGQGPYEQYF	TGTGCCAGCAGCCGGGGGCAGGGCCCCTACGAGCAGTACTTC
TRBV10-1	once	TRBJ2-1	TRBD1	CASSAGDRRYNEQFF	TGCGCCAGCAGTGCAGGGGACAGGAGATACAATGAGCAGTTCTTC
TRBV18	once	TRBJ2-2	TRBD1	CASSPGTGSPGELFF	TGTGCCAGCTCACCTGGGACAGGTTCCCCCGGGGAGCTGTTTTTT
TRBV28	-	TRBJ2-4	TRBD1	CASSFHRGKNIQYF	TGTGCCAGCAGTTTTCACAGGGGCAAAAACATTCAGTACTTC
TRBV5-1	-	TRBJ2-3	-	CASSLNRENTQYF	TGCGCCAGCAGCTTAAACAGGGAAAATACGCAGTATTTT
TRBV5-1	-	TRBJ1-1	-	CASSFTRGTEAFF	TGCGCCAGCAGCTTTACAAGGGGCACTGAAGCTTTCTTT
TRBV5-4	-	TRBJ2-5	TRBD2	CASSERLAGGLETQYF	TGTGCCAGCAGCGAGCGACTAGCGGGAGGTCTGGAGACCCAGTACTTC
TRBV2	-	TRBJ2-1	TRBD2	CAREGNNEQFF	TGTGCTCGGGAGGGAAACAATGAGCAGTTCTTC
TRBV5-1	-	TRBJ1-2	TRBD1	CASSIGTGNGYTF	TGCGCCAGCAGCATAGGGACAGGGAATGGCTACACCTTC
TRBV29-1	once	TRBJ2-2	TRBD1	CSAGQGAVGELFF	TGCAGCGCCGGACAGGGGGCGGTCGGGGAGCTGTTTTTT
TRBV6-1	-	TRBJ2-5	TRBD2	CASSDLTGTSGRYQETQYF	TGTGCCAGCAGTGACCTTACCGGGACTAGCGGGAGGTACCAAGAGACCCAGTACTTC
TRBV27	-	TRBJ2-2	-	CASSLYLRGELFF	TGTGCCAGCAGTTTATATCTCAGGGGAGAGCTGTTTTTT
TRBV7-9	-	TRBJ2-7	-	CAREVATSYEQYF	TGTGCCAGGGAGGTGGCCACGTCCTACGAGCAGTACTTC
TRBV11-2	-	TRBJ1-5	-	CASSSGVMFNQPQHF	TGTGCCAGCAGCTCTGGAGTTATGTTCAATCAGCCCCAGCATTTT
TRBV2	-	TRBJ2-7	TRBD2	CASSWEGHSYEQYF	TGTGCCAGTTCGTGGGAGGGCCACTCCTACGAGCAGTACTTC
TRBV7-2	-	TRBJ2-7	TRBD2	CASSYVGGRLEQYF	TGTGCCAGCAGCTATGTCGGCGGGAGACTCGAGCAGTACTTC
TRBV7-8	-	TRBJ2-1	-	CASSLERARHNEQFF	TGTGCCAGCAGCTTAGAGCGGGCAAGGCACAATGAGCAGTTCTTC
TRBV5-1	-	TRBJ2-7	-	CASSLEGHYEQYF	TGCGCCAGCAGCCTGGAGGGCCACTACGAGCAGTACTTC
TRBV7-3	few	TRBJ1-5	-	CASSSTFGQPQHF	TGTGCCAGCAGCTCGACGTTCGGTCAGCCCCAGCATTTT
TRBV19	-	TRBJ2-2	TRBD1	CASSMTTYRGPRTGELFF	TGTGCCAGTAGTATGACAACTTACAGGGGGCCGAGGACCGGGGAGCTGTTTTTT
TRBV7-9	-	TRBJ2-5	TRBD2	CASSPGGEQTQYF	TGTGCCAGCAGCCCGGGGGGTGAACAGACCCAGTACTTC
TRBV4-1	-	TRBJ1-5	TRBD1	CASSQELLGGIWPQHF	TGCGCCAGCAGCCAAGAGTTACTAGGGGGCATTTGGCCCCAGCATTTT
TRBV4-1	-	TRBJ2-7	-	CASSQGYKIGGEQYF	TGCGCCAGCAGCCAAGGGTATAAAATCGGCGGCGAGCAGTACTTC
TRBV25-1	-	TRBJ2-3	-	CASSGGSLQVDTQYF	TGTGCCAGCAGTGGGGGGTCGCTCCAGGTAGATACGCAGTATTTT
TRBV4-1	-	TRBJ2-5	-	CASSFTGRLETQYF	TGCGCCAGCAGCTTCACAGGGAGGTTGGAGACCCAGTACTTC
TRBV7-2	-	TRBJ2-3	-	CASSLAGSSDTQYF	TGTGCCAGCAGCTTGGCGGGCTCCTCGGATACGCAGTATTTT
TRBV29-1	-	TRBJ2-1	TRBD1	CSVEVRGRFSNEQFF	TGCAGCGTTGAAGTCAGGGGGCGTTTCAGCAATGAGCAGTTCTTC